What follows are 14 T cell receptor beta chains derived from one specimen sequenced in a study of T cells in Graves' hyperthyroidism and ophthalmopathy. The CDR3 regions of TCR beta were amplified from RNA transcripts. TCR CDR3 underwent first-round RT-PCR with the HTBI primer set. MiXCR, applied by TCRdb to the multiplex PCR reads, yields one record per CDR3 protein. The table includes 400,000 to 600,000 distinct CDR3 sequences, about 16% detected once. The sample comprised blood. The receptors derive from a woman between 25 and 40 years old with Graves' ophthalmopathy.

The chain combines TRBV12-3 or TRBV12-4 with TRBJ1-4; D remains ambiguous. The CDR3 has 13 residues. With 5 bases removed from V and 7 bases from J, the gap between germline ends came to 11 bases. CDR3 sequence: CASSTLGIEKLFF. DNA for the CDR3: TGTGCCAGCAGTACCCTCGGCATTGAAAAACTGTTTTTT.

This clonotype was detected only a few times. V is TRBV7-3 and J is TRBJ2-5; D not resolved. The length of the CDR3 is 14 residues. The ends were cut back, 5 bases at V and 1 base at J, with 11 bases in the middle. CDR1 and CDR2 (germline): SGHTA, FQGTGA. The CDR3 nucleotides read TGTGCCAGCAGCCTCGGGCCAGTCCAAGAGACCCAGTACTTC. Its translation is CASSLGPVQETQYF.

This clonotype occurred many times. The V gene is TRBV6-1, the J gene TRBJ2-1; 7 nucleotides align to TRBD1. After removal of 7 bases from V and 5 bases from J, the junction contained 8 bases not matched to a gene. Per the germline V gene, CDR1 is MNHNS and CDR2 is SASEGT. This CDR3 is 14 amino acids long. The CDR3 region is CASNSRDSNNEQFF. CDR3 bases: TGTGCCAGCAATTCCCGGGACAGTAACAATGAGCAGTTCTTC.

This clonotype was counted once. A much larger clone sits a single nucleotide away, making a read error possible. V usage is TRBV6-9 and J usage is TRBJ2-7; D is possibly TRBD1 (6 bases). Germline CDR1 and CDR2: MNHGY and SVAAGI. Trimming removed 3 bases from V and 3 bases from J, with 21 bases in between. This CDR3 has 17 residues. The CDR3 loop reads CASSYPQGPFMSYEQYF. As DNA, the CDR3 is TGTGCCAGCAGTTACCCGCAGGGGCCATTCATGAGCTACGAGCAGTACTTC.

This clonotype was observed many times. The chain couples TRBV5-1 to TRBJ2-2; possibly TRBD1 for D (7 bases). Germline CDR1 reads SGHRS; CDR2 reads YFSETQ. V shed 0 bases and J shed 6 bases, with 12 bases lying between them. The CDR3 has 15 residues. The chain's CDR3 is CASSLADREAGELFF. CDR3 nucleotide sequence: TGCGCCAGCAGCTTGGCTGACAGGGAGGCCGGGGAGCTGTTTTTT. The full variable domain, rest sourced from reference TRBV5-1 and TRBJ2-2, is KAGVTQTPRYLIKTRGQQVTLSCSPISGHRSVSWYQQTPGQGLQFLFEYFSETQRNKGNFPGRFSGRQFSNSRSEMNVSTLELGDSALYLCASSLADREAGELFFGEGSRLTVL.

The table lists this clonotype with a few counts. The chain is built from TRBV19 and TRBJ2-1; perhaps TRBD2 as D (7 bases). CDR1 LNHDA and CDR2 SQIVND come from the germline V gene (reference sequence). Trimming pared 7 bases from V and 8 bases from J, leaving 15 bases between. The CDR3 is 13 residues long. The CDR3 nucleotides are TGTGCCAGTATTTCAGGGGCGGGGGATGAGCAGTTCTTC. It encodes CASISGAGDEQFF.

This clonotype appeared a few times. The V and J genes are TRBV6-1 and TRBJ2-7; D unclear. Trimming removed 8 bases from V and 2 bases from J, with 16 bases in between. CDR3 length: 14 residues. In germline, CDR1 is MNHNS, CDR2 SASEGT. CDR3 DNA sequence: TGTGCCAGCGGCCTCGAGACTCGCCCCTACGAGCAGTACTTC. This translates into CASGLETRPYEQYF.

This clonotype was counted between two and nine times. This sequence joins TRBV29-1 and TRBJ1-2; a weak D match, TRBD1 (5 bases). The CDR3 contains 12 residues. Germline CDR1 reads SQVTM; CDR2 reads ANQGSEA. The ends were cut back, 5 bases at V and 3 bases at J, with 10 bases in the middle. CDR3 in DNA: TGCAGCGTTCTACAGGTGGACTATGGCTACACCTTC. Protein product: CSVLQVDYGYTF. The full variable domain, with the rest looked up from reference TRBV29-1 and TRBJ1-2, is SAVISQKPSRDICQRGTSLTIQCQVDSQVTMMFWYRQQPGQSLTLIATANQGSEATYESGFVIDKFPISRPNLTFSTLTVSNMSPEDSSIYLCSVLQVDYGYTFGSGTRLTVV.

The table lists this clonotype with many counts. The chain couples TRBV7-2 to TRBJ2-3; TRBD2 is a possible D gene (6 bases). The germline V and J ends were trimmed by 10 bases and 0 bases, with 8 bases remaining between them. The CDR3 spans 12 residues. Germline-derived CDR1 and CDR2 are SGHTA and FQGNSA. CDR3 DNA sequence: TGTGCCACGGGGACTAGCACAGATACGCAGTATTTT. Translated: CATGTSTDTQYF.

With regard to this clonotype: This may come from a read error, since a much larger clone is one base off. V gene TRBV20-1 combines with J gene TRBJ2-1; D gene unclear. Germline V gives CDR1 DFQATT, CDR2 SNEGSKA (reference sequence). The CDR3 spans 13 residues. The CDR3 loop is CSAPKYAYNEQLF. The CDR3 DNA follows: TGCAGTGCCCCAAAGTATGCCTACAATGAGCAGCTCTTC.

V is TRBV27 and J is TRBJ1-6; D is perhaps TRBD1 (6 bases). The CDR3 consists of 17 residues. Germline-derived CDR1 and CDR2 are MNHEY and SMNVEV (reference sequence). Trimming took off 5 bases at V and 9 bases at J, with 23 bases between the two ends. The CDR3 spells CASSPNLPGVFASPLHF. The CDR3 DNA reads TGTGCCAGCAGTCCCAACTTGCCAGGGGTATTCGCTTCACCCCTCCACTTT.

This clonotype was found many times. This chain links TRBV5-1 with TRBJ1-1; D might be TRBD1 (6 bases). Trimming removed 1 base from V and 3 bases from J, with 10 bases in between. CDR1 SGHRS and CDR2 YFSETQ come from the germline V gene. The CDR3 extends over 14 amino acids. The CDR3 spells CASSLTGRDTEAFF. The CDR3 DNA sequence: TGCGCCAGCAGCTTGACAGGGCGGGACACTGAAGCTTTCTTT.

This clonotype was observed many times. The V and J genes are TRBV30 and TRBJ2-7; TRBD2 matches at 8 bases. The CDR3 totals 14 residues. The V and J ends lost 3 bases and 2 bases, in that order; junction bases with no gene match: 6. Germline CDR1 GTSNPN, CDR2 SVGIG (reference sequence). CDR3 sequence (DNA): TGTGCCTGGAGACGTGCGGGAGGCCCCTACGAGCAGTACTTC. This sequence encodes CAWRRAGGPYEQYF.

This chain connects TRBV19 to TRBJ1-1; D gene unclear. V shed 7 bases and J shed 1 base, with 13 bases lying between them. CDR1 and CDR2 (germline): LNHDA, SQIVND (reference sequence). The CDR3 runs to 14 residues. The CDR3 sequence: CASNGWASNTEAFF. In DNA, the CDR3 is TGTGCCAGTAACGGCTGGGCTTCGAACACTGAAGCTTTCTTT.